These 23 T cell receptor beta chains were all obtained from the same sample, sequenced in a study of T cells in Graves' hyperthyroidism and ophthalmopathy. TCR beta CDR3 region amplification was performed from RNA transcripts. Carried out on the TCR CDR3, a first-round RT-PCR used the HTBI primer set. TCRdb analysed the multiplex PCR reads with MiXCR anew, one entry per CDR3 protein. Here the sample spans hundreds of thousands of distinct CDR3 sequences, around 15% being singletons. The sample taken for sequencing was blood. All receptors derive from a woman in her late teens or twenties with Graves' hyperthyroidism.

Ten or more counts support this clonotype. The chain has TRBV7-3 and TRBJ2-2; D might be TRBD1 (5 bases). The ends were cut back, 2 bases at V and 5 bases at J, with 6 bases in the middle. The CDR3 extends over 13 amino acids. Germline loops: CDR1 SGHTA, CDR2 FQGTGA. CDR3 nucleotides: TGTGCCAGCAGCTTACCAGGGACCGGGGAGCTGTTTTTT. Amino acids: CASSLPGTGELFF.

This clonotype appeared many times. The chain carries TRBV11-2 and TRBJ2-3; D ambiguous. The ends were cut back, 0 bases at V and 0 bases at J, with 16 bases in the middle. Germline V gene sequence: CDR1 SGHAT, CDR2 FQNNGV. The CDR3 is made up of 18 amino acids. The CDR3 coding sequence is TGTGCCAGCAGCTTAGATTTGGCGCGCCGACGTAGCACAGATACGCAGTATTTT. It specifies CASSLDLARRRSTDTQYF.

About this clonotype itself: This sequence may be a read error, since a much larger clone differs from it by one base. The chain recombines TRBV20-1 with TRBJ2-7; TRBD2 matches at 12 bases. TRBJ2-1 matches the DNA end more closely, so the J call is doubtful. This CDR3 region has 14 residues. Germline CDR1 is DFQATT and CDR2 is SNEGSKA (reference sequence). Here the CDR3 DNA reads TGCAGTGCTGGGCTAGCGGGAGGGTCCTACGAGCAGTTCTTC. Protein sequence: CSAGLAGGSYEQFF.

A remark on this clonotype: At one end, the junction sequence differs from germline, possibly due to a read error. The V and J genes are TRBV4-3 and TRBJ2-3; TRBD2 matches 7 bases. The CDR3 runs to 16 residues. Germline V CDR1 and CDR2: LGHNA, YSLEER. The CDR3 nucleotides are TGCGCCAGCAGCCAAGAATGGGGAGGGAGCACAGGTACGCAGTATTTT. Its protein product is CASSQEWGGSTGTQYF.

This clonotype came up a few times. The rearrangement joins TRBV12-3 or TRBV12-4 to TRBJ2-2; D remains unclear. This CDR3 is built from 15 residues. V was clipped by 7 bases and J by 6 bases, with 18 bases between them. Here the CDR3 reads CASTRMDPLPGELFF. In nucleotides, the CDR3 is TGTGCCAGCACCCGGATGGACCCACTCCCCGGGGAGCTGTTTTTT.

This clonotype was counted at least ten times. The rearrangement uses TRBV2 and TRBJ2-3; D could derive from TRBD1 or TRBD2 (5 bases each). From germline, CDR1 is SNHLY and CDR2 FYNNEI. Trimming shortened V by 4 bases and J by 4 bases, and 18 bases separated the two germline ends. The CDR3 is 16 residues long. CDR3 region: CASSGWDHPLPDTQYF. The CDR3 DNA reads TGTGCCAGCAGTGGGTGGGACCACCCCCTCCCAGATACGCAGTATTTT.

This clonotype was recorded at least ten times. The V and J genes are TRBV20-1 and TRBJ2-3; the D gene is possibly TRBD2 (5 bases). Germline V CDR1 and CDR2: DFQATT, SNEGSKA (reference sequence). This CDR3 has 15 amino acids. Trimming took 6 bases from V and 2 from J, leaving 18 bases between them. The CDR3 here is CSALLGSSHTDTQYF. The CDR3 DNA follows: TGCAGTGCCCTACTAGGTAGCTCTCACACAGATACGCAGTATTTT.

The table lists this clonotype with many counts. The rearrangement uses TRBV12-3 or TRBV12-4 and TRBJ2-7, with 7 nucleotides matching TRBD1. V gave up 1 base and J gave up 4 bases; unmatched junction bases: 7. The length of the CDR3 is 15 residues. The CDR3 sequence: CASSLGGGKRYEQYF. CDR3 nucleotides: TGTGCCAGCAGTTTAGGAGGGGGCAAAAGGTACGAGCAGTACTTC.

This clonotype was seen a handful of times. The rearrangement links TRBV4-1 to TRBJ1-3, with 7 bases matching TRBD1. Germline trimming cut 1 base from V and 5 bases from J; bases unmatched to any gene: 11. Germline-derived CDR1 and CDR2 are MGHRA and YSYEKL. The CDR3 totals 17 residues. This CDR3 is CASSQVVSPTGRNTIYF. The CDR3 DNA reads TGCGCCAGCAGCCAAGTTGTGAGCCCGACAGGGAGAAACACCATATATTTT.

The J gene is TRBJ2-2, the V gene TRBV19; possible D gene TRBD1, 5 bases. V gave up 3 bases and J gave up 7 bases, with 15 bases separating them. Germline CDR1 reads LNHDA; CDR2 reads SQIVND (reference sequence). The CDR3 runs 15 residues. DNA of the CDR3: TGTGCCAGTAGTATGGGGCGTAGTAGGAACGGGGAGCTGTTTTTT. Its translation is CASSMGRSRNGELFF.

This clonotype was found once. The V gene is TRBV20-1, the J gene TRBJ2-3, with 7 bases identical to TRBD1. The CDR3 extends over 14 amino acids. Germline CDR1 DFQATT, CDR2 SNEGSKA (reference sequence). The junction had 8 bases not matched to a gene; V was cut back by 6 bases and J by 2 bases. The CDR3 is CSAPGDRHTDTQYF. DNA for the CDR3: TGCAGTGCCCCCGGGGACAGACACACAGATACGCAGTATTTT.

This clonotype was seen a few times. This chain uses TRBV6-1 with TRBJ2-1; 7 bases map to TRBD2. CDR1 is MNHNS and CDR2 is SASEGT in the germline V gene. CDR3 length: 14 residues. J gave up 3 bases and V 2 bases, and 1 base lay outside the gene matches. The CDR3 DNA is TGTGCCAGCAGTGAACTAGCGGACTACAATGAGCAGTTCTTC. Translating gives CASSELADYNEQFF.

Here the CDR3 reads CASSLSGLAHTGELFF. The CDR3 coding sequence is TGTGCCAGCAGTTTATCGGGACTAGCCCACACCGGGGAGCTGTTTTTT. J is TRBJ2-2 and V is TRBV28; TRBD2 aligns across 9 bases. J was trimmed by 3 bases and V by 1 base; bases with no gene match: 3. Per germline, CDR1 MDHEN and CDR2 SYDVKM. There are 16 residues in the CDR3.

In this sample, this clonotype turned up a few times. The chain links TRBV3-1 to TRBJ1-2; 7 bases map to TRBD1. CDR3 length: 19 amino acids. V lost 2 bases, J lost 3 bases, and 18 bases stayed unmatched. Germline V gives CDR1 LGHDT, CDR2 YNNKEL (reference sequence). The CDR3 protein is CASSQSRPGQPATHYGYTF. CDR3 coding DNA: TGTGCCAGCAGCCAATCACGACCGGGACAGCCGGCCACGCACTATGGCTACACCTTC.

DNA of the CDR3: TGTGCCAGCTCCCTCGGACGGTACGGGGAGACCCAGTACTTC. The encoded protein is CASSLGRYGETQYF. This chain joins TRBV18 and TRBJ2-5; D uncertain. Germline V gene sequence: CDR1 KGHSH, CDR2 LQKENI. Trimming removed 6 bases at V and 5 bases at J, with 16 bases between. The CDR3 covers 14 residues.

This clonotype was seen a few times. The chain joins TRBV2 to TRBJ2-1, with D perhaps TRBD2 (5 bases). V lost 7 bases to trimming and J lost 5 bases, with 18 bases between them. Germline CDR1 SNHLY, CDR2 FYNNEI. CDR3 size: 15 residues. CDR3: CASTHGLQNNNEQFF. CDR3 sequence (DNA): TGTGCCAGCACACACGGACTCCAGAACAACAATGAGCAGTTCTTC.

This clonotype was counted ten times or more. The chain employs TRBV12-3 or TRBV12-4 and TRBJ2-4; no clear D. V was trimmed by 3 bases and J by 4 bases, leaving 4 bases between them. The CDR3 loop spans 12 amino acids. CDR3 in DNA: TGTGCCAGCAGTTTGATGAAAAACATTCAGTACTTC. Translation: CASSLMKNIQYF.

This clonotype has only a few counts. This chain links TRBV19 with TRBJ1-5; 7 bases match TRBD1. With 3 bases clipped from V and 4 bases from J, the junction kept 6 bases outside the gene matches. This CDR3 region has 15 residues. The germline V gene has CDR1 LNHDA and CDR2 SQIVND (reference sequence). This CDR3 reads CASSIQGGENQPQHF. As DNA, the CDR3 is TGTGCCAGTAGTATCCAGGGGGGAGAGAATCAGCCCCAGCATTTT.

This clonotype showed up many times. The chain uses TRBV6-1 and TRBJ2-1; D remains unclear. The germline CDR1 and CDR2 sequences are MNHNS and SASEGT. The CDR3 runs to 15 residues. Trimming took 3 bases from V and 8 from J, leaving 17 bases between them. The CDR3 loop reads CASSDYLISVDEQFF. The CDR3 coding sequence is TGTGCCAGCAGTGACTACCTCATAAGCGTAGATGAGCAGTTCTTC.

There are many counts of this clonotype. The V call is TRBV2, the J call TRBJ1-6, with 8 bases aligning to TRBD1. The CDR3 is 16 residues long. Per germline, CDR1 SNHLY and CDR2 FYNNEI. J gave up 2 bases and V 3 bases, and 3 bases lay outside the gene matches. The CDR3, as DNA: TGTGCCAGCAGTGAGGCGGACAGGGCCTATAATTCACCCCTCCACTTT. This gives the protein CASSEADRAYNSPLHF.

This clonotype was picked up a small number of times. The rearrangement links TRBV4-1 to TRBJ1-5; D is undetermined. Germline assignment: CDR1 MGHRA and CDR2 YSYEKL. V was shortened by 4 bases and J by 3 bases, with 10 bases between the two germline ends. The CDR3 length is 14 residues. CDR3 nucleotide sequence: TGCGCCAGCAGCCCCATTGGTACCAATCAGCCCCAGCATTTT. It encodes CASSPIGTNQPQHF.

This clonotype was counted many times. The chain has TRBV27 and TRBJ2-1; 11 positions match TRBD2. The CDR3 consists of 16 residues. The V gene's germline CDR1 is MNHEY and CDR2 SMNVEV (reference sequence). V lost 5 bases and J lost 4; bases outside the gene matches: 7. CDR3 DNA: TGTGCCAGCAGTCCGGGACTAGCGGTAGAATACAATGAGCAGTTCTTC. Protein sequence: CASSPGLAVEYNEQFF.

The chain has TRBV20-1 and TRBJ1-2, with 10 bases that match TRBD1. V lost 0 bases and J lost 7; bases outside the gene matches: 11. The CDR3 covers 16 residues. Germline-derived CDR1 and CDR2 are DFQATT and SNEGSKA (reference sequence). Here the CDR3 DNA reads TGCAGTGCTAGAGACCCTACCGTAGGGACAGGGGCTGGCTACACCTTC. Residues: CSARDPTVGTGAGYTF.